A selection of T cell receptor beta chains follows, all from one sample in a study of cytomegalovirus exposure and HLA in healthy donors. Profiling relied on immunoSEQ multiplex PCR, and the TCRdb table lists in-frame clones only, not all of them. The sample lists roughly 110,000 clones; under 85% were seen once. Sequencing used PBMCs. The receptors here all came from a male donor in good health and CMV-seronegative. CDR3s include the opening cysteine and the closing phenylalanine or tryptophan. Each record gives: V gene, J gene, D gene, clone size, CDR3 DNA, CDR3 protein. A D gene is named only where the DNA matches it firmly. Expanded clones are given a class, and other clones once, few, many or no size at all.

V: TRBV2; J: TRBJ1-4; D: NA; size: NA; DNA: TGTGCCAGCACTGACACCTTAGTTAATGAAAAACTGTTTTTT; CDR3: CASTDTLVNEKLFF
V: TRBV10-2; J: TRBJ1-5; D: NA; size: NA; DNA: TGCGCCAGCAGTGAGACAGTTAGCAATCAGCCCCAGCATTTT; CDR3: CASSETVSNQPQHF
V: TRBV11-2; J: TRBJ2-3; D: NA; size: NA; DNA: TGTGCCAGCAGTCCCCCCCGGCGGGAGCAGTATTTT; CDR3: CASSPPRREQYF
V: TRBV18; J: TRBJ2-2; D: NA; size: NA; DNA: TGTGCCAGCTCGGCGGGCGGGTCGAACACCGGGGAGCTGTTTTTT; CDR3: CASSAGGSNTGELFF
V: TRBV7-2; J: TRBJ2-7; D: TRBD2; size: NA; DNA: TGTGCCAGCAGCCACCCGGGACTAGCGATCGACGAGCAGTACTTC; CDR3: CASSHPGLAIDEQYF
V: TRBV5-1; J: TRBJ2-1; D: NA; size: NA; DNA: TGCGCCAGCAGCGGGGCGGCGGGGAGAAACAATGAGCAGTTCTTC; CDR3: CASSGAAGRNNEQFF
V: TRBV19; J: TRBJ2-7; D: NA; size: NA; DNA: TGTGCCACTACAGGACAGACCTACGAGCAGTACTTC; CDR3: CATTGQTYEQYF
V: TRBV12-5; J: TRBJ2-1; D: TRBD2; size: few; DNA: TGTGCTAGTGGTTTGGTACAGTCGGATAGGCGGGAGATATCCTACAATGAGCAGTTCTTC; CDR3: CASGLVQSDRREISYNEQFF
V: TRBV10-3; J: TRBJ1-1; D: TRBD1; size: NA; DNA: TGTGCCATCAGTACCTTGGACAGGGGCGAGGGTGAAGCTTTCTTT; CDR3: CAISTLDRGEGEAFF
V: TRBV19; J: TRBJ1-3; D: TRBD1; size: NA; DNA: TGTGCCAGTAGTACCGACAGGGGGAATGGAAACACCATATATTTT; CDR3: CASSTDRGNGNTIYF
V: TRBV4-1; J: TRBJ2-7; D: NA; size: NA; DNA: TGCGCCAGCAGCCAAGAGCCGAGAGGCTCCTACGAGCAGTACTTC; CDR3: CASSQEPRGSYEQYF
V: TRBV18; J: TRBJ2-7; D: NA; size: NA; DNA: TGTGCCAGCTCACCGCTATCGGAGGGCGAGCAGTACTTC; CDR3: CASSPLSEGEQYF
V: TRBV11-2; J: TRBJ2-7; D: TRBD1; size: NA; DNA: TGTGCCAGCAGCTATCAGGACAGGCCCTACGAGCAGTACTTC; CDR3: CASSYQDRPYEQYF
V: TRBV27; J: TRBJ2-5; D: TRBD1; size: few; DNA: TGTGCCAGCAGACCCGATAGGACAGGGCTGGAGGAGACCCAGTACTTC; CDR3: CASRPDRTGLEETQYF
V: TRBV6-1; J: TRBJ2-7; D: TRBD1; size: NA; DNA: TGTGCCAGCAGTGCGGACAGGGTGGAACGCGAGCAGTACTTC; CDR3: CASSADRVEREQYF
V: TRBV4-2; J: TRBJ2-2; D: NA; size: few; DNA: TGTGCCAGCAGCCAAGATGGGGGCTATAAGGCCGGGGAGCTGTTTTTT; CDR3: CASSQDGGYKAGELFF
V: TRBV10-3; J: TRBJ2-3; D: TRBD2; size: few; DNA: TGTGCCAGTTGGACTAGCGGGAGCACAGATACGCAGTATTTT; CDR3: CASWTSGSTDTQYF
V: TRBV29-1; J: TRBJ2-6; D: NA; size: NA; DNA: TGCAGCGTTGAAGTGGCAGGGTTACTCTCTGGGGCCAACGTCCTGACTTTC; CDR3: CSVEVAGLLSGANVLTF
V: TRBV7-8; J: TRBJ1-2; D: TRBD1; size: NA; DNA: TGTGCCAGCAGCCCTCTCCGACAGGGCAACTATGGCTACACCTTC; CDR3: CASSPLRQGNYGYTF
V: TRBV5-6; J: TRBJ2-7; D: TRBD2; size: NA; DNA: TGTGCCAGCAGCTTGGTCCTAGCGGGTTACGAGCAGTACTTC; CDR3: CASSLVLAGYEQYF
V: TRBV19; J: TRBJ2-1; D: NA; size: NA; DNA: TGTGCCAGTACCCACTCCAGACTAGTGGATGAGCAGTTCTTC; CDR3: CASTHSRLVDEQFF
V: TRBV27; J: TRBJ1-4; D: NA; size: NA; DNA: TGTGCCAGCAAAGGACAGAATAATGAAAAACTGTTTTTT; CDR3: CASKGQNNEKLFF
V: TRBV7-6; J: TRBJ2-7; D: NA; size: NA; DNA: TGTGCCAGCAGCTTAGGCGCGGAGCATTACGAGCAGTACTTC; CDR3: CASSLGAEHYEQYF
V: TRBV27; J: TRBJ2-1; D: TRBD2; size: NA; DNA: TGTGCCAGCAGTAGGTTTGGGACTAGCGGGTCAAACTATGAGCAGTTCTTC; CDR3: CASSRFGTSGSNYEQFF
V: TRBV7-9; J: TRBJ1-2; D: TRBD1; size: NA; DNA: TGTGCCAGCAGCTTATGGTCCGGGGACAGATATAACTATGGCTACACCTTC; CDR3: CASSLWSGDRYNYGYTF
V: TRBV2; J: TRBJ1-1; D: TRBD1; size: NA; DNA: TGTGCCAGCAGGTACAGGGGGAGGGAGAACACTGAAGCTTTCTTT; CDR3: CASRYRGRENTEAFF
V: TRBV28; J: TRBJ2-1; D: NA; size: NA; DNA: TGTGCCAGCAGTTTAGGGGCTTACAATGAGCAGTTCTTC; CDR3: CASSLGAYNEQFF
V: TRBV27; J: TRBJ2-1; D: TRBD2; size: NA; DNA: TGTGCCAGCAGTTTCCCTGGCGGGAGGGACAATGAGCAGTTCTTC; CDR3: CASSFPGGRDNEQFF
V: TRBV7-9; J: TRBJ1-4; D: TRBD1; size: once; DNA: TGTGCAAGCAGGAGACAGGGCGCTAATGAAAAACTGTTTTTT; CDR3: CASRRQGANEKLFF